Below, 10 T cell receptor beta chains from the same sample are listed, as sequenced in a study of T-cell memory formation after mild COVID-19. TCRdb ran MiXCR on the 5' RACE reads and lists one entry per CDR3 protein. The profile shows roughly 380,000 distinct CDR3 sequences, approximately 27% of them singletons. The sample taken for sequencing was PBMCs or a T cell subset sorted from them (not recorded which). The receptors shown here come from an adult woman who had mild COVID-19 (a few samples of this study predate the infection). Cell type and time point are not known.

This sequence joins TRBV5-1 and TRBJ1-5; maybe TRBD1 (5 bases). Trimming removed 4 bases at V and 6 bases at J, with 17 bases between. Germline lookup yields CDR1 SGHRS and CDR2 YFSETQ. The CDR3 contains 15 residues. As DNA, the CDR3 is TGCGCCAGCAGCCTGGGGGGGGTTGGAGGTCAGCCCCAGCATTTT. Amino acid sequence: CASSLGGVGGQPQHF.

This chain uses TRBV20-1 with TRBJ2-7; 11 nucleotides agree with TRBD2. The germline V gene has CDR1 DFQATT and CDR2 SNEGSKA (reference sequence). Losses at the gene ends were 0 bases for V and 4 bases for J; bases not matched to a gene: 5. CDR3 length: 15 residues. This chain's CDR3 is CSARDAGTSGYEQYF. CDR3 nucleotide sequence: TGCAGTGCTAGAGATGCAGGGACTAGCGGATACGAGCAGTACTTC.

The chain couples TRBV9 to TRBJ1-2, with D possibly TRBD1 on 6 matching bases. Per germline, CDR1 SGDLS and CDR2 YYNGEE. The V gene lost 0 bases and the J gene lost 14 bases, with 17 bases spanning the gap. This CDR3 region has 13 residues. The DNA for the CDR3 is TGTGCCAGCAGCGTAGAGAACAGGGATTCTCAGACCTTC. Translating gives CASSVENRDSQTF.

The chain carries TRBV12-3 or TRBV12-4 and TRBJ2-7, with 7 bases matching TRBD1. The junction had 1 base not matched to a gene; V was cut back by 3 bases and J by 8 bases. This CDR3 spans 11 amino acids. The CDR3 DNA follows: TGTGCCAGCAGTTTGGGACAGAAGCAGTACTTC. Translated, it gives CASSLGQKQYF.

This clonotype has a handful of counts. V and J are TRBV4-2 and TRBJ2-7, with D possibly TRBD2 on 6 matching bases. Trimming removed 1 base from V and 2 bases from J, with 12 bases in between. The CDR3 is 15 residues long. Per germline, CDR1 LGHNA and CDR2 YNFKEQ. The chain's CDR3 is CASSQALALAYEQYF. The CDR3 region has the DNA TGTGCCAGCAGCCAAGCTCTAGCGTTAGCCTACGAGCAGTACTTC.

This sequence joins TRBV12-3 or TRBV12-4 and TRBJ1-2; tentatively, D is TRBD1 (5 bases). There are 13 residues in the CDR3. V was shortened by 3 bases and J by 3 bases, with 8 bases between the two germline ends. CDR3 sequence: CASSFDRDYGYTF. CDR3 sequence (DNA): TGTGCCAGCAGTTTCGACAGAGACTATGGCTACACCTTC.

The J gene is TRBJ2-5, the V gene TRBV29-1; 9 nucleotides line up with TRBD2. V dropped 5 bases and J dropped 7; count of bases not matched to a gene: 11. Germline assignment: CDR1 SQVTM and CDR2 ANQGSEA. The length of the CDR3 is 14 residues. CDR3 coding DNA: TGCAGCGTTAAGGCGGCGGGAGGGCCGAGGACCCAGTACTTC. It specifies CSVKAAGGPRTQYF.

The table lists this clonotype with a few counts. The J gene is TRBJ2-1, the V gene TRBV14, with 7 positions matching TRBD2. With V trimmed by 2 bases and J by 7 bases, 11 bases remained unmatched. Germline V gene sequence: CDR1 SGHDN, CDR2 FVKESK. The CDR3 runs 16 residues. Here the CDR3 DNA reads TGTGCCAGCAGCCAACAACGCGGGGGATCGGGGAATGAGCAGTTCTTC. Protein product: CASSQQRGGSGNEQFF.

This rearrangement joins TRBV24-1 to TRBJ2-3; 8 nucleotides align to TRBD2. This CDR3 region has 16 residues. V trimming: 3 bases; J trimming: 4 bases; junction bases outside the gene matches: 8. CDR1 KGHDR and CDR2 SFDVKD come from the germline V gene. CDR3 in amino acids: CATSDGGSGGADTQYF. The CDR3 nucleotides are TGTGCCACCAGTGATGGAGGCAGCGGGGGTGCAGATACGCAGTATTTT.

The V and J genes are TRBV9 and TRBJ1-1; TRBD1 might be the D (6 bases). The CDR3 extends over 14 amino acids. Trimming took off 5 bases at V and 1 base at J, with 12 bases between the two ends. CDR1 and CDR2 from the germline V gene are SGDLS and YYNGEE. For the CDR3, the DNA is TGTGCCAGCAGAGCACAGGGTTGGAACACTGAAGCTTTCTTT. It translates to CASRAQGWNTEAFF.